Listed here are 20 T cell receptor beta chains from one sample, sequenced in a study of blood T cell repertoires in COVID-19. TCRdb's table, derived via immunoSEQ multiplex PCR, lists solely in-frame clones and lacks some. The sample yields nearly 250,000 clones, more than 75% seen once. The material sequenced was peripheral blood. The receptors were sampled from a woman aged 55-69 years who had recovered from COVID-19.

The J gene is TRBJ2-7, the V gene TRBV7-2, with D possibly matching TRBD2 (7 bases). Germline V gene sequence: CDR1 SGHTA, CDR2 FQGNSA. V was shortened by 5 bases and J by 4 bases, with 15 bases between the two germline ends. This CDR3 is built from 14 residues. The DNA for the CDR3 is TGTGCCAGCAGCGTGTCGGGGGGCGTATACGAGCAGTACTTC. Its translation: CASSVSGGVYEQYF.

This clone was observed a few times. The chain is built from TRBV4-1 and TRBJ1-5; D gene uncertain. Germline V gene sequence: CDR1 MGHRA, CDR2 YSYEKL. V lost 0 bases to trimming and J lost 5 bases, with 5 bases between them. The CDR3 has 13 residues. This CDR3 is CASSQDRYQPQHF. CDR3 DNA sequence: TGCGCCAGCAGCCAAGACCGGTATCAGCCCCAGCATTTT.

The chain joins TRBV6-5 to TRBJ1-4; 8 bases map to TRBD1. V trimming: 7 bases; J trimming: 7 bases; junction bases outside the gene matches: 5. Germline V gives CDR1 MNHEY, CDR2 SVGAGI. The CDR3 covers 13 residues. For the CDR3, the DNA is TGTGCCAGCAACGGACAGGGTTTTGAAAAACTGTTTTTT. Protein product: CASNGQGFEKLFF.

The rearrangement uses TRBV3-1 (or the pseudogene TRBV3-2) and TRBJ1-2, with 10 nucleotides matching TRBD1. The CDR3 has 17 amino acids. Per the germline V gene, CDR1 is LGHDT and CDR2 is YNNKEL (reference sequence). Trimming removed 6 bases from V and 6 bases from J; junction bases left unmatched: 16. The CDR3 loop is CASSPLVVGTGVHGYTF. Written as DNA, the CDR3 is TGTGCCAGCAGTCCACTCGTGGTCGGGACAGGGGTCCATGGCTACACCTTC.

The chain recombines TRBV19 with TRBJ1-4; TRBD1 matches at 9 bases. The CDR3 length is 13 residues. V shed 10 bases, J shed 8 bases, and the junction held 8 bases outside the gene matches. The V gene's germline CDR1 is LNHDA and CDR2 SQIVND (reference sequence). The CDR3 is CATSQGADEKLFF. The CDR3 bases are TGTGCCACCTCACAGGGGGCGGACGAAAAACTGTTTTTT.

This chain connects TRBV19 to TRBJ2-7; D unclear. V lost 5 bases and J 2 bases, leaving 10 bases between the germline ends. This CDR3 region has 13 residues. Germline V CDR1 and CDR2: LNHDA, SQIVND (reference sequence). The CDR3 is CASSYAATYEQYF. DNA for the CDR3: TGTGCCAGTAGTTATGCGGCTACCTACGAGCAGTACTTC.

This clone has a single count. V and J are TRBV4-3 and TRBJ2-2; possibly TRBD2 for D (5 bases). V lost 0 bases and J 3 bases, leaving 8 bases between the germline ends. Per the germline V gene, CDR1 is LGHNA and CDR2 is YSLEER. The CDR3 length is 15 residues. CDR3 residues: CASSQDAGYTGELFF. The CDR3 DNA reads as TGCGCCAGCAGCCAAGACGCGGGCTACACCGGGGAGCTGTTTTTT.

CDR3 protein: CASSIGQPTYGYTF. In nucleotides, the CDR3 is TGTGCCAGCAGCATAGGACAGCCAACCTATGGCTACACCTTC. The chain recombines TRBV28 with TRBJ1-2; D perhaps matches TRBD1 (6 bases). Germline CDR1 reads MDHEN; CDR2 reads SYDVKM. CDR3 size: 14 residues. With 6 bases removed from V and 4 bases from J, the gap between germline ends came to 15 bases.

The rearrangement joins TRBV18 to TRBJ1-1, with D possibly being TRBD1 (5 bases). The CDR3 has 15 amino acids. V was shortened by 0 bases and J by 6 bases, with 14 bases between the two germline ends. In germline, CDR1 is KGHSH, CDR2 LQKENI. CDR3 sequence reads: CASSPPGGRSPEAFF. The CDR3 coding sequence is TGTGCCAGCTCACCACCGGGGGGACGATCCCCTGAAGCTTTCTTT.

The chain links TRBV3-1 (or the pseudogene TRBV3-2) to TRBJ2-5; 9 positions match TRBD2. Germline lookup yields CDR1 LGHDT and CDR2 YNNKEL (reference sequence). This CDR3 has 16 residues. The ends lost 0 bases at V and 5 bases at J; junction bases unmatched: 7. The CDR3 DNA is TGTGCCAGCAGCCAAGATGGTGCGGGGGGGCCGGAGACCCAGTACTTC. Its protein is CASSQDGAGGPETQYF.

The chain joins TRBV4-3 to TRBJ2-1, with 9 positions matching TRBD2. There are 17 residues in the CDR3. V lost 0 bases and J lost 4; bases outside the gene matches: 7. Per the germline V gene, CDR1 is LGHNA and CDR2 is YSLEER. In DNA, the CDR3 is TGCGCCAGCAGCCAAGATTCTTTCAGCGGGGGGTACAATGAGCAGTTCTTC. Translation: CASSQDSFSGGYNEQFF.

The V and J genes are TRBV7-2 and TRBJ2-1, with TRBD2 identical over 12 bases. Germline-derived CDR1 and CDR2 are SGHTA and FQGNSA. CDR3 length equals 16 residues. With V trimmed by 2 bases and J by 3 bases, 2 bases remained unmatched. CDR3 loop: CASSLTGLAGYNEQFF. CDR3 DNA: TGTGCCAGCAGCTTAACGGGACTAGCGGGCTACAATGAGCAGTTCTTC.

In its sample, this clone was seen once. The rearrangement joins TRBV5-1 to TRBJ1-6; D unclear. V lost 1 base, J lost 9 bases, and 11 bases lay in between. The V gene's germline CDR1 is SGHRS and CDR2 YFSETQ. This CDR3 has 14 residues. The CDR3 DNA follows: TGCGCCAGCAGCTTGTCCGGGGAAGGTTCACCCCTCCACTTT. Encoded protein: CASSLSGEGSPLHF.

The chain recombines TRBV19 with TRBJ1-2; tentatively, D is TRBD1 (6 bases). V lost 6 bases to trimming and J lost 2 bases, with 10 bases between them. Germline assignment: CDR1 LNHDA and CDR2 SQIVND (reference sequence). This CDR3 has 13 residues. The CDR3 here is CASSSDRNYGYTF. In nucleotides, the CDR3 is TGTGCCAGTAGCTCGGACAGAAACTATGGCTACACCTTC.

The CDR3 bases are TGTGCCAGCAGGGTCACCGGGACTCTAAACACAGATACGCAGTATTTT. It is translated as CASRVTGTLNTDTQYF. The J gene is TRBJ2-3, the V gene TRBV27; a possible D gene is TRBD2 (6 bases). V lost 6 bases and J 2 bases, leaving 18 bases between the germline ends. In germline, CDR1 is MNHEY, CDR2 SMNVEV (reference sequence). This CDR3 contains 16 residues.

This chain joins TRBV10-3 and TRBJ2-1, with D perhaps TRBD2 (5 bases). This CDR3 contains 14 residues. V lost 2 bases to trimming and J lost 10 bases, with 15 bases between them. Germline-derived CDR1 and CDR2 are ENHRY and SYGVKD. The CDR3 nucleotides are TGTGCCATCAGTGAGACCGGAAGGGCGGGCGAGCAGTTCTTC. Its translation is CAISETGRAGEQFF.

The chain employs TRBV7-2 and TRBJ2-2, with a weak D call TRBD1 (6 bases). Germline CDR1 and CDR2: SGHTA and FQGNSA. Trimming removed 6 bases at V and 5 bases at J, with 10 bases between. CDR3 length equals 13 residues. The CDR3 spells CASSYRVTGELFF. CDR3 sequence (DNA): TGTGCCAGCAGTTACAGGGTAACCGGGGAGCTGTTTTTT.

The J gene is TRBJ2-7, the V gene TRBV7-2; weak D call: TRBD2 (7 bases). In germline, CDR1 is SGHTA, CDR2 FQGNSA. V lost 4 bases to trimming and J lost 5 bases, with 18 bases between them. The CDR3 loop spans 15 amino acids. CDR3 protein: CASSSRNQGRDEQYF. In nucleotides, the CDR3 is TGTGCCAGCAGCTCCAGAAACCAGGGGAGGGACGAGCAGTACTTC.

The gene calls are TRBV6-6 and TRBJ1-2; D gene unclear. The V end was cut by 2 bases, the J end by 3 bases, with 10 bases between. The CDR3 has 14 amino acids. Germline CDR1 and CDR2: MNHNY and SVGAGI (reference sequence). The CDR3 DNA reads as TGTGCCAGCAGTTACGAGGGTGTCGACTATGGCTACACCTTC. It specifies CASSYEGVDYGYTF.

The CDR3 spells CASSQDRASYSYEQYF. CDR3 DNA sequence: TGTGCCAGCAGCCAAGATCGAGCGAGTTACTCCTACGAGCAGTACTTC. The chain links TRBV3-1 (or the pseudogene TRBV3-2) to TRBJ2-7, with D unresolved. The CDR3 is made up of 16 amino acids. Trimming took 0 bases from V and 0 from J, leaving 12 bases between them. Germline-derived CDR1 and CDR2 are LGHDT and YNNKEL (reference sequence).